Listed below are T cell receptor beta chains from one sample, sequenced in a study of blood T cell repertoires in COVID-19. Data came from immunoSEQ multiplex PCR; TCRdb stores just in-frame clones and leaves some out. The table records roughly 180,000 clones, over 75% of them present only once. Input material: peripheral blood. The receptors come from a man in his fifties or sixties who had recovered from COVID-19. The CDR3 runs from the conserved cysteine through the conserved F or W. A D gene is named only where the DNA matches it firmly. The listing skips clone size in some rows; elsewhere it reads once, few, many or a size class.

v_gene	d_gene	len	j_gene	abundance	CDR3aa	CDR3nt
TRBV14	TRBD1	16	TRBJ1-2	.	CASSSRQGQANYGYTF	TGTGCCAGCAGCTCAAGACAGGGACAGGCTAACTATGGCTACACCTTC
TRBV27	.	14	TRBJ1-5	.	CASSRTRGNQPQHF	TGTGCCAGCAGTCGGACGAGGGGCAATCAGCCCCAGCATTTT
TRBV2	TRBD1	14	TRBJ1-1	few	CASSAQGSDTEAFF	TGTGCCAGCAGTGCACAGGGGAGTGACACTGAAGCTTTCTTT
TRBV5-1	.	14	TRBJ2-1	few	CASRVGGTGNEQFF	TGCGCCAGCAGAGTGGGGGGTACTGGCAATGAGCAGTTCTTC
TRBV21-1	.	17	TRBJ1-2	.	CASSRTGTGDFGYGYTF	TGTGCCAGCAGCAGGACCGGGACAGGGGATTTCGGATATGGCTACACCTTC
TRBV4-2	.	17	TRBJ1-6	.	CASSQDWLGTPNSPLHF	TGTGCCAGCAGCCAAGATTGGTTGGGGACACCTAATTCACCCCTCCACTTT
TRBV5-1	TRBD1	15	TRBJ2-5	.	CASSLQGAGQETQYF	TGCGCCAGCAGCTTACAGGGGGCTGGTCAAGAGACCCAGTACTTC
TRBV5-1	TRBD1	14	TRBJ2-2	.	CASSFDRGTGELFF	TGCGCCAGCAGCTTTGACAGGGGGACCGGGGAGCTGTTTTTT
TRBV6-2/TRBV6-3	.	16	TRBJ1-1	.	CASSPPPSRSNTEAFF	TGTGCCAGCAGTCCCCCCCCCAGCAGGTCGAACACTGAAGCTTTCTTT
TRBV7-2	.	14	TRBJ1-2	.	CASSLSVSNYGYTF	TGTGCCAGCAGCTTAAGCGTCAGTAACTATGGCTACACCTTC
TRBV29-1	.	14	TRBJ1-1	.	CSVEEQGLSTEAFF	TGCAGCGTTGAAGAACAGGGCCTAAGCACTGAAGCTTTCTTT
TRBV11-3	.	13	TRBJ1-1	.	CASSLTWTEEAFF	TGTGCCAGCAGCTTAACTTGGACAGAAGAAGCTTTCTTT
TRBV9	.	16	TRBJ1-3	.	CASSVDPGQIGNTIYF	TGTGCCAGCAGCGTAGATCCGGGTCAGATCGGAAACACCATATATTTT
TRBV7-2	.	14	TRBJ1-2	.	CASSLADGYYGYTF	TGTGCCAGCAGCTTAGCCGACGGGTACTATGGCTACACCTTC
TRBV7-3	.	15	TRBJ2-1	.	CASSSQGGGYNEQFF	TGTGCCAGCAGCTCCCAAGGGGGGGGCTACAATGAGCAGTTCTTC
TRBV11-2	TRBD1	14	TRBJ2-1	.	CASSSNRGMNEQFF	TGTGCCAGCAGTTCTAACAGGGGAATGAATGAGCAGTTCTTC
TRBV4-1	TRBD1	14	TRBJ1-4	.	CASSPGQGGEKLFF	TGCGCCAGCAGCCCTGGACAGGGGGGGGAAAAACTGTTTTTT
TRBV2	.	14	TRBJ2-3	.	CASGRGNFADTQYF	TGTGCCAGCGGGAGGGGGAACTTCGCAGATACGCAGTATTTT
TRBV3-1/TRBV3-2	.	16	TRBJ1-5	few	CASSQSLTGRDQPQHF	TGTGCCAGCAGCCAGAGTTTAACAGGGCGCGATCAGCCCCAGCATTTT
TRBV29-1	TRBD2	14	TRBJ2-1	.	CSVEGRGGPNEQFF	TGCAGCGTTGAAGGGCGGGGGGGTCCCAATGAGCAGTTCTTC
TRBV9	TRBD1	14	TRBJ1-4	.	CASSVEGGGTELFF	TGTGCCAGCAGCGTAGAGGGAGGCGGGACAGAACTGTTTTTT
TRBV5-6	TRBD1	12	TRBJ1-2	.	CASSLSGQGGTF	TGTGCCAGCAGCCTTTCCGGACAGGGTGGCACCTTC
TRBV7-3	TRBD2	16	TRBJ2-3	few	CASSNKIAGGPDTQYF	TGTGCCAGCAGCAATAAGATAGCGGGGGGGCCGGATACGCAGTATTTT
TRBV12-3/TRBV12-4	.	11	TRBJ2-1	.	CASSLQGEQFF	TGTGCCAGCAGTTTACAGGGTGAGCAGTTCTTC
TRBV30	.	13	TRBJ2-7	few	CAWSSGLSHEQYF	TGTGCCTGGAGTTCAGGACTTTCCCACGAGCAGTACTTC
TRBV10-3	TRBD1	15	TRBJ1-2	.	CAISRDREDNYGYTF	TGTGCCATCAGTAGAGACAGGGAAGATAACTATGGCTACACCTTC
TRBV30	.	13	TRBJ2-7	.	CAWTGRQSWEQYF	TGTGCCTGGACGGGTAGACAGAGCTGGGAGCAGTACTTC
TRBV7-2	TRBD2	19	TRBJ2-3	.	CASSLDSAGGFSSTDTQYF	TGTGCCAGCAGCTTAGATTCGGCGGGGGGATTCTCTAGCACAGATACGCAGTATTTT
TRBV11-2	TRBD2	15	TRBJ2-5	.	CASSLDPSGVKTQYF	TGTGCCAGCAGCTTAGACCCTAGCGGGGTAAAGACCCAGTACTTC
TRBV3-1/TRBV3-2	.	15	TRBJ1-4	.	CASSLTGYYGEKLFF	TGTGCCAGCAGCCTTACAGGGTACTATGGGGAAAAACTGTTTTTT
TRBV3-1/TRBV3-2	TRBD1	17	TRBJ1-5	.	CASSQGTGGVSNQPQHF	TGTGCCAGCAGCCAAGGGACAGGGGGAGTGAGCAATCAGCCCCAGCATTTT
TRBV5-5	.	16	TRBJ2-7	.	CASSLDDRSYSYEQYF	TGTGCCAGCAGCTTGGACGACAGGAGTTACTCCTACGAGCAGTACTTC
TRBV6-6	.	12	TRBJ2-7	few	CASSPGAGEQYF	TGTGCCAGCAGCCCCGGGGCGGGGGAGCAGTACTTC
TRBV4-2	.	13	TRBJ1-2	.	CASSQGGVMGYTF	TGTGCCAGCAGCCAAGGGGGGGTAATGGGCTACACCTTC
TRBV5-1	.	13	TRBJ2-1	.	CASSLQGRDEQFF	TGCGCCAGCAGCTTACAGGGACGGGATGAGCAGTTCTTC
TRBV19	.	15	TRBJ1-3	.	CASSTRGWPGNTIYF	TGTGCCAGTAGTACGCGAGGGTGGCCTGGAAACACCATATATTTT
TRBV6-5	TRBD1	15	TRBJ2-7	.	CASRPTGTGSYEQYF	TGTGCCAGCAGGCCGACCGGGACAGGTTCCTACGAGCAGTACTTC
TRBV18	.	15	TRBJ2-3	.	CASSPGPTNTDTQYF	TGTGCCAGCTCACCGGGGCCCACTAACACAGATACGCAGTATTTT
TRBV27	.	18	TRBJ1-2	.	CASSSLSGGQVTNYGYTF	TGTGCCAGCAGTTCGCTATCGGGGGGCCAGGTCACCAACTATGGCTACACCTTC
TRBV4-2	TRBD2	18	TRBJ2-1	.	CASSHPLGTSGPYNEQFF	TGTGCCAGCAGCCACCCTCTCGGGACTAGCGGACCCTACAATGAGCAGTTCTTC
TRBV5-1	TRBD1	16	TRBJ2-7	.	CASSLGQGALHYEQYF	TGCGCCAGCAGCTTGGGGCAGGGGGCCCTACACTACGAGCAGTACTTC
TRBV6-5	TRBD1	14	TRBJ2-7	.	CASSYSMGQVEQYF	TGTGCCAGCAGTTACTCGATGGGACAGGTGGAGCAGTACTTC
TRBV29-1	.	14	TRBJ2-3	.	CSVYVGGATDTQYF	TGCAGCGTTTATGTCGGAGGGGCCACAGATACGCAGTATTTT
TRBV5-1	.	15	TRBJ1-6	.	CASSSIQGGNSPLHF	TGCGCCAGCAGCTCGATACAGGGTGGCAATTCACCCCTCCACTTT
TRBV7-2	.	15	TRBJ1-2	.	CASSFESTGHYGYTF	TGTGCCAGCAGCTTCGAATCGACAGGACACTATGGCTACACCTTC
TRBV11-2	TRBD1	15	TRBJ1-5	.	CASSINSGGDQPQHF	TGTGCCAGCAGCATTAACTCAGGGGGCGATCAGCCCCAGCATTTT
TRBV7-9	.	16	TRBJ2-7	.	CASSLRGQGRSYEQYF	TGTGCCAGCAGCTTACGTGGGCAGGGGCGCTCCTACGAGCAGTACTTC
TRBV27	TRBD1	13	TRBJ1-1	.	CASSFDRASEAFF	TGTGCCAGCAGTTTTGACAGGGCCTCTGAAGCTTTCTTT
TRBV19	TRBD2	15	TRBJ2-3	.	CASISGGAGSDTQYF	TGTGCCAGTATTAGCGGGGGGGCTGGGTCAGATACGCAGTATTTT